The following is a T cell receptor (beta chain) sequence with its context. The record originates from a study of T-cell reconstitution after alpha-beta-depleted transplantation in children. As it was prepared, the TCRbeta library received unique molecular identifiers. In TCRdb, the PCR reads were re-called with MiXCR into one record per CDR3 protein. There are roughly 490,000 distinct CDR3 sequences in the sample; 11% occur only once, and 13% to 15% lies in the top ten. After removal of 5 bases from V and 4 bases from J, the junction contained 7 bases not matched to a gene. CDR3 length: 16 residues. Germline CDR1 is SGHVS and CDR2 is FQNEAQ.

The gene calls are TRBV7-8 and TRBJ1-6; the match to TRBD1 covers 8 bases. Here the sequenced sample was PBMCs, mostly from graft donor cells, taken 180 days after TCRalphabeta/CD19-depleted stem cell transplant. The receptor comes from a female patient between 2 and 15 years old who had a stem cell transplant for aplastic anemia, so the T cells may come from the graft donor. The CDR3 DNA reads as TGTGCCAGCAGCGGCCTGACAGGGGCTTATAATTCACCCCTCCACTTT. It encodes CASSGLTGAYNSPLHF.